This TCR beta chain was captured by sequencing in a study of T cells in Graves' hyperthyroidism and ophthalmopathy. Losses at the gene ends were 5 bases for V and 4 bases for J; bases not matched to a gene: 11. The CDR3 runs to 16 residues. Germline V gene sequence: CDR1 SNHLY, CDR2 FYNNEI. TCR beta CDR3 regions were amplified from RNA transcripts. HTBI primers drove first-round RT-PCR of the TCR CDR3. TCRdb reprocessed the multiplex PCR reads via MiXCR and lists one record per CDR3 protein. The top ten clones hold 15% to 20% of a sample with some 500,000 distinct CDR3 sequences, about an eighth of them seen once. Diagnosis of hyperthyroidism was new in patients aged 18 to 65, and its duration was under 2 months. It was 8 to 10 ml of fresh peripheral blood that supplied the PBMCs. Study-wide results and caveats: Stable hyperthyroidism was told apart from ophthalmopathy by a model built on 13 V-J features.

About this clonotype itself: Its antigen remains unidentified.

This TCR derives from a woman under 30 with Graves' hyperthyroidism. Sequencing used blood. V gene TRBV2 combines with J gene TRBJ1-5; 7 positions match TRBD1. CDR3 loop: CASSRQGQMGNQPQHF. The CDR3 coding sequence is TGTGCCAGCAGTAGACAGGGTCAGATGGGGAATCAGCCCCAGCATTTT.